The entry below describes one TCR beta chain. It lacks a known antigen. No quality values exist for individual bases; no much larger clone is one base distant. CD8 naive samples were CD45RO-negative cells positively selected for CCR7, giving a CD45RA+CCR7+ population that excluded TemRA cells. Healthy HIV-negative adults with no recently reported acute infections or vaccinations were included as donors. Only Caucasian adults living in Nashville, Tennessee, USA were represented among the donors. After blood collection by leukapheresis, PBMCs were isolated using Ficoll-Histopaque density gradient centrifugation and then cryopreserved in the vapor phase of liquid nitrogen. Analytical flow cytometry was used to check the purity and quantity of each magnetically sorted T cell population. Genomic DNA was isolated from each sorted fraction and quantified by UV absorbance on a Nanodrop 2000c. This record belongs to a study of shared clonotypes between healthy human individuals (dated by TCRdb to about 2020). Concerning the study at large: The cohort included three men and two women between 18 and 49 years of age. Libraries were prepared and TCR repertoires were sequenced by different laboratories using diverse techniques, in order to increase sequencing depth and limit assay-specific biases. For each donor, CD4 naive and CD4 memory were each given three plates, CD8 naive was given two plates, and CD8 memory was given one plate. Between about 0.85 and 9.5 billion PBMCs per donor were obtained by leukapheresis. To estimate repertoire size and how much clonotypes are shared between individuals, the study performed deep sequencing of blood TCR repertoires from a handful of healthy adults.

TCR CDR3 regions were amplified from genomic DNA by multiplex PCR using the deep immunoSEQ assay. Extracted genomic DNA from each cell subset was distributed evenly across all wells of several immunoSEQ 96-well plates, and each plate was treated as a replicate. Each replicate PCR for sorted subsets received 200 ng genomic DNA, equal to some 32,000 T cell genomes. The purified libraries were quantified using a Qubit 3.0 fluorometer, sized with a Bioanalyzer 2100, and then quantified again using the KAPA Library Quantification kit. Every immunoSEQ 96-well plate was sequenced on a separate single-read 150-cycle Illumina NextSeq 550 flow cell. The authors' pipeline ran thus. Because only junctional sequences without quality scores were contained in the immunoSEQ output, filtering matching that applied to full-length reads could not be performed. Sequences were annotated with PyIR, a Python wrapper for IgBLAST v1.9, and V/J genes and CDR3 were assigned using IMGT germline references. Reads with weak V/J assignments (E-value above 1e-6), missing CDR3, stop codons, out-of-frame junctions, or ambiguous translated residues were removed. A V3J clonotype was defined by an identical inferred V gene, J gene, and CDR3 amino acid sequence. Percentage overlap between repertoires was computed as shared unique clonotypes divided by the size of the smaller repertoire. Repertoire richness was assessed with RTK rarefaction, the Chao1 estimator, and Recon v2.1 estimates of unobserved clonotypes. OLGA was used to compute generation probabilities for all TCRbeta clonotypes that the gDNA method yielded from four donors. The table comes from immuneACCESS by way of TCRdb, which keeps in-frame sequences with V and J called. Part of the clones is missing from these tables; in studies checked, under half for an unresolved V gene and the rest for unknown reasons. V, J and clone size reflect that table, while D and trimming were determined from the DNA. In this sample the table shows roughly 2.1 million clones, about 93% of which occur a single time. Jointly, the top ten make up more than 1.5% of the sample.

Results the study describes overall, beyond this receptor: Pairwise subsampling indicated that sequencing depth was expected to affect the degree of clonotype sharing among donors. Naive subsets generally had larger estimated clonotype richness than memory subsets. Incomplete sequencing was indicated by rarefaction of sorted-subset datasets, despite the large sequencing depth. About 5% of naive CD4, 3% to 3.5% of naive CD8, roughly 2.5% of memory CD4, and approximately 0.39% of memory CD8 clonotypes were shared across several donors. The genetic and exposure-history diversity represented was limited by the small number of donors. Higher generation probabilities were observed for clonotypes shared by all four sorted-subset donors than for non-shared clonotypes. Only blood was sampled, and tissue TCR repertoires likely differ from those in blood.

CDR1 LNHDA and CDR2 SQIVND are derived from the germline V gene (reference sequence). The V end gives up 7 bases and the J end 1 base, leaving 9 bases in the junction not matched to a gene. The CDR3 contains 15 residues, cysteine and phenylalanine counted. Only CDR3 DNA remains: 45 bases, in frame from the first base. The sequencing sample was made of naive CD8+ T cells from PBMCs. Per the publication, the cell subset or site label means: CD45RA+CCR7+. This clonotype originated in a man aged 18 to 29 in good health. Some clones in this sample may be carry-over from other donors' samples. The sequence links TRBV19 to TRBJ2-5, with TRBD1 identical over 7 junction bases. The DNA sequence is given as TGTGCCAGTACCCCTCGGACAGGCCCCCAAGAGACCCAGTACTTC. The translation is CASTPRTGPQETQYF.